The next 14 T cell receptor beta chains were all read from a single sample in a study of blood T cell repertoires in COVID-19. Assay: immunoSEQ multiplex PCR; the TCRdb copy retains only in-frame clones and omits some. The table has some 120,000 clones, 80% seen once. The sample comprised peripheral blood. These TCRs come from a human donor in a cohort sampled during active COVID-19.

V usage is TRBV7-9 and J usage is TRBJ2-7, with D uncertain. The CDR3 is made up of 13 amino acids. V shed 0 bases and J shed 4 bases, with 7 bases lying between them. Germline V gives CDR1 SEHNR, CDR2 FQNEAQ (reference sequence). CDR3: CASSLAGRYEQYF. Written as DNA, the CDR3 is TGTGCCAGCAGCTTAGCTGGTAGATACGAGCAGTACTTC.

This clone was detected only a few times. This rearrangement joins TRBV12-3 or TRBV12-4 to TRBJ1-4; D is unresolved. The V end was cut by 3 bases, the J end by 7 bases, with 9 bases between. This CDR3 is built from 13 residues. CDR3 DNA sequence: TGTGCCAGCAGTTTCAGTTCATCTGAAAAACTGTTTTTT. The encoded protein is CASSFSSSEKLFF.

The J gene is TRBJ2-7, the V gene TRBV6-5; D call uncertain. The CDR3 totals 16 residues. Looked up from germline, CDR1 is MNHEY and CDR2 is SVGAGI. Trimming removed 0 bases at V and 4 bases at J, with 16 bases between. The CDR3: CASSYSGSPILYEQYF. In DNA, the CDR3 is TGTGCCAGCAGTTACTCGGGCAGCCCGATCCTTTACGAGCAGTACTTC.

CDR3 sequence (DNA): TGTGCCAGCAGCCCTCAAGGAACCGGGCTAGCGGGAGCAGATACGCAGTATTTT. Its protein is CASSPQGTGLAGADTQYF. The chain couples TRBV4-2 to TRBJ2-3; 10 bases are a match to TRBD2. The junction had 14 bases not matched to a gene; V was cut back by 4 bases and J by 4 bases. This CDR3 region has 18 residues. Germline V gene data show CDR1 as LGHNA and CDR2 as YNFKEQ.

The chain couples TRBV19 to TRBJ2-6; TRBD1 agrees at 8 bases. Per the germline V gene, CDR1 is LNHDA and CDR2 is SQIVND (reference sequence). J gave up 4 bases and V 1 base, and 6 bases lay outside the gene matches. This CDR3 is built from 17 residues. CDR3 residues: CASSIAQGARGANVLTF. CDR3 sequence (DNA): TGTGCCAGTAGTATAGCCCAGGGGGCGAGGGGGGCCAACGTCCTGACTTTC.

The chain recombines TRBV11-2 with TRBJ1-5; 7 bases agree with TRBD1. After removal of 5 bases from V and 6 bases from J, the junction contained 10 bases not matched to a gene. CDR3 size: 15 residues. From germline, CDR1 is SGHAT and CDR2 FQNNGV. CDR3 bases: TGTGCCAGCAGCCCCGGGACAGATAGGGGTCAGCCCCAGCATTTT. It encodes CASSPGTDRGQPQHF.

The V gene is TRBV18, the J gene TRBJ2-7; 8 nucleotides match TRBD2. This CDR3 is 17 amino acids long. After removal of 5 bases from V and 0 bases from J, the junction contained 12 bases not matched to a gene. Germline assignment: CDR1 KGHSH and CDR2 LQKENI. The CDR3 protein is CASSTGYSGASSYEQYF. In nucleotides, the CDR3 is TGTGCCAGCTCAACGGGATATAGCGGGGCGAGCTCCTACGAGCAGTACTTC.

The chain couples TRBV2 to TRBJ2-5, with TRBD2 identical over 9 bases. V lost 1 base, J lost 5 bases, and 11 bases stayed unmatched. CDR3 length equals 17 residues. The germline gives CDR1 SNHLY, CDR2 FYNNEI. The DNA for the CDR3 is TGTGCCAGCAGTGAAGGGTTTGGCGGGGGGGCCTGGGAGACCCAGTACTTC. Its translation: CASSEGFGGGAWETQYF.

This chain connects TRBV6-5 to TRBJ1-5; D possibly corresponds to TRBD1 (5 bases). The germline gives CDR1 MNHEY, CDR2 SVGAGI. Trimming took 5 bases from V and 3 from J, leaving 11 bases between them. The CDR3 length is 14 residues. CDR3: CASSRGGFNQPQHF. CDR3 in DNA: TGTGCCAGCAGTCGGGGGGGATTCAATCAGCCCCAGCATTTT.

The rearrangement links TRBV7-9 to TRBJ2-1; tentatively, D is TRBD2 (6 bases). The CDR3 is made up of 12 amino acids. V was shortened by 4 bases and J by 8 bases, with 9 bases between the two germline ends. Germline lookup yields CDR1 SEHNR and CDR2 FQNEAQ (reference sequence). The CDR3 DNA is TGTGCCAGCAGCTCCTGGGAGGATGAGCAGTTCTTC. Translation: CASSSWEDEQFF.

As concerns this clone: The identical CDR3 is also encoded by other nucleotide sequences in the sample. V usage is TRBV9 and J usage is TRBJ2-7, with 12 bases identical to TRBD1. Germline V gene lookup returns CDR1 SGDLS and CDR2 YYNGEE. V shed 3 bases, J shed 4 bases, and the junction held 5 bases outside the gene matches. This CDR3 is 15 amino acids long. The CDR3 reads CASSAGTGGKYEQYF. The CDR3 DNA reads TGTGCCAGCAGCGCCGGGACAGGGGGCAAGTACGAGCAGTACTTC.

This chain uses TRBV2 with TRBJ2-2, with a possible D match to TRBD2 (6 bases). V lost 6 bases to trimming and J lost 6 bases, with 11 bases between them. The CDR3 is 13 amino acids. Germline CDR1 SNHLY, CDR2 FYNNEI. The CDR3 region is CASSRTKAGELFF. The CDR3 DNA reads as TGTGCCAGCAGCAGGACTAAAGCCGGGGAGCTGTTTTTT.

The chain has TRBV5-6 and TRBJ2-7, with a tentative D call TRBD2 (5 bases). Trimming removed 2 bases at V and 0 bases at J, with 12 bases between. The CDR3 is 15 residues long. The germline gives CDR1 SGHDT, CDR2 YYEEEE. CDR3 loop: CASSFGTGISYEQYF. Written as DNA, the CDR3 is TGTGCCAGCAGCTTTGGTACGGGGATCTCCTACGAGCAGTACTTC.

This chain links TRBV14 with TRBJ2-7; D uncertain. The V gene lost 0 bases and the J gene lost 5 bases, with 8 bases spanning the gap. The CDR3 is 13 amino acids. CDR1 SGHDN and CDR2 FVKESK come from the germline V gene. The CDR3 nucleotides are TGTGCCAGCAGCCAAGAGGGCCACCACGAGCAGTACTTC. Encoded protein: CASSQEGHHEQYF.